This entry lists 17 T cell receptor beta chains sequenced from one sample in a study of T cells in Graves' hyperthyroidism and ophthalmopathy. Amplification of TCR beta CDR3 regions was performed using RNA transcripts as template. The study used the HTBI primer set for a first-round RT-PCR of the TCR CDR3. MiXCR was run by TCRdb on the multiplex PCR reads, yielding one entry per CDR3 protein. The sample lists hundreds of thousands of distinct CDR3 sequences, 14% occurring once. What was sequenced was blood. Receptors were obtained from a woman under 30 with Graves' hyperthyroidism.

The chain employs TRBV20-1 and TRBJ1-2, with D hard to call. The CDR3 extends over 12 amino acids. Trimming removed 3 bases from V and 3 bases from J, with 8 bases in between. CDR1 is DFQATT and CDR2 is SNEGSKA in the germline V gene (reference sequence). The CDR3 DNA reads TGCAGTGCTAGCCAGGTAGACTATGGCTACACCTTC. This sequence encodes CSASQVDYGYTF.

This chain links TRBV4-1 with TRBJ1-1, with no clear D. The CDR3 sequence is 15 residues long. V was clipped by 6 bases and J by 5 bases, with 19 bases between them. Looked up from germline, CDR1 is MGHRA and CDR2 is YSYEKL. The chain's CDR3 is CASRPSRAVTTEAFF. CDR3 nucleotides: TGCGCCAGCAGGCCCTCTCGAGCAGTAACGACTGAAGCTTTCTTT.

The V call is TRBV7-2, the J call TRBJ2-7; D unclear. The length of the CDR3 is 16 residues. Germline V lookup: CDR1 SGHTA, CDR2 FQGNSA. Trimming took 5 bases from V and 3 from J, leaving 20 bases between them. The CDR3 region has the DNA TGTGCCAGCAGCCTTAGTGGGTCGGCAGGATACTACGAGCAGTACTTC. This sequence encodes CASSLSGSAGYYEQYF. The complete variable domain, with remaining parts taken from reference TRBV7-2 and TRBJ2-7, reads GAGVSQSPSNKVTEKGKDVELRCDPISGHTALYWYRQSLGQGLEFLIYFQGNSAPDKSGLPSDRFSAERTGGSVSTLTIQRTQQEDSAVYLCASSLSGSAGYYEQYFGPGTRLTVT.

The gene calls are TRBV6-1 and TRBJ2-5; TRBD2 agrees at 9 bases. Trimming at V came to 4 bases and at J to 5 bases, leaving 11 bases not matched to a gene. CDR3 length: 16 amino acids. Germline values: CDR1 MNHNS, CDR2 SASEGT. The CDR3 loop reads CASSATGTSLWETQYF. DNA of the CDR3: TGTGCCAGCAGTGCCACCGGGACTAGCTTGTGGGAGACCCAGTACTTC.

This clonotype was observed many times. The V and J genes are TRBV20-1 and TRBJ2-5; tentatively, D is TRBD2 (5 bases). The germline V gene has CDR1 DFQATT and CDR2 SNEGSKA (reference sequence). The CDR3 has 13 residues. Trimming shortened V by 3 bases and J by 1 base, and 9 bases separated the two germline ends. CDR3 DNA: TGCAGTGCTAGTACGCGGGTCCAAGAGACCCAGTACTTC. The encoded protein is CSASTRVQETQYF.

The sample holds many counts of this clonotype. CDR3 region: CASSRIRSTGELFF. The CDR3 region has the DNA TGTGCCAGCAGCAGAATCCGTAGCACCGGGGAGCTGTTTTTT. The gene calls are TRBV3-1 and TRBJ2-2; D is undetermined. The CDR3 runs 14 residues. Germline V CDR1 and CDR2: LGHDT, YNNKEL (reference sequence). Deletions cut 5 bases from V and 4 bases from J, with 11 bases between. The full variable domain, rest sourced from reference TRBV3-1 and TRBJ2-2, is DTAVSQTPKYLVTQMGNDKSIKCEQNLGHDTMYWYKQDSKKFLKIMFSYNNKELIINETVPNRFSPKSPDKAHLNLHINSLELGDSAVYFCASSRIRSTGELFFGEGSRLTVL.

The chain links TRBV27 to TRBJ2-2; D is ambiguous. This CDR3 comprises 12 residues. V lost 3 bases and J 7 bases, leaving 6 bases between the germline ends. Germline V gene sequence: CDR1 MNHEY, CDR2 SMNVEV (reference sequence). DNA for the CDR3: TGTGCCAGCAGTTTCTTAGGCGGGGAGCTGTTTTTT. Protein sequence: CASSFLGGELFF.

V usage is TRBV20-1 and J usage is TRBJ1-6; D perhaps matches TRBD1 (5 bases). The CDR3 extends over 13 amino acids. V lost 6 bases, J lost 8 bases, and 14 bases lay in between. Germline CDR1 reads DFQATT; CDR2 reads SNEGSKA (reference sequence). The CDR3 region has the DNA TGCAGTGCGCGAAGCCAGGGCCATTCACCCCTCCACTTT. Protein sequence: CSARSQGHSPLHF.

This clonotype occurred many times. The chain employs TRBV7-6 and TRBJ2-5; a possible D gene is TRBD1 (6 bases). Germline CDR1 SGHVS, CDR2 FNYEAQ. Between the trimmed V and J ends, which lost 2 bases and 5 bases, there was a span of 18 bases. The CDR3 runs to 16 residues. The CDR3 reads CASSLMFGLQGETQYF. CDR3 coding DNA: TGTGCCAGCAGCTTAATGTTTGGACTTCAGGGGGAGACCCAGTACTTC.

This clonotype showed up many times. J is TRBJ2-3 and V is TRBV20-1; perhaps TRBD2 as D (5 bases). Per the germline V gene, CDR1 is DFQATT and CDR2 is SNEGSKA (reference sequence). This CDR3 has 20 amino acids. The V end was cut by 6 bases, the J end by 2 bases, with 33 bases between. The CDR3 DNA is TGCAGTGCCCCACCCCCAGGAGACGAATACTTCCGGGAACTCACAGATACGCAGTATTTT. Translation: CSAPPPGDEYFRELTDTQYF.

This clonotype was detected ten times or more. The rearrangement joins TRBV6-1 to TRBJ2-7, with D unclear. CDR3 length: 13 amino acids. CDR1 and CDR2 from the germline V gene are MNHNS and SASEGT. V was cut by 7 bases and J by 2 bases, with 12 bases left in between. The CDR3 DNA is TGTGCCAGCAAAACCGACTGGACCTACGAGCAGTACTTC. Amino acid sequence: CASKTDWTYEQYF.

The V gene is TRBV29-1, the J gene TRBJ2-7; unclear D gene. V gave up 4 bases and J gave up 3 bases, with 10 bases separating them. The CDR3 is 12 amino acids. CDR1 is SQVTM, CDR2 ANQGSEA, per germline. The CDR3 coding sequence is TGCAGCGTTGGGATGCACCTCTACGAGCAGTACTTC. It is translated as CSVGMHLYEQYF.

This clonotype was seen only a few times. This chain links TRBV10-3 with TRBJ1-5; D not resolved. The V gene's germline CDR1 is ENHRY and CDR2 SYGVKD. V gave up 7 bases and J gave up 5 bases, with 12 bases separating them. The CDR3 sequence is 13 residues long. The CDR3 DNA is TGTGCCATCACTCGGACCCCTGATCAGCCCCAGCATTTT. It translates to CAITRTPDQPQHF.

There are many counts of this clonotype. The CDR3 DNA sequence: TGTGCCAGCAGTGGGGCGAGCAATCAGCCCCAGCATTTT. Its protein product is CASSGASNQPQHF. The V and J genes are TRBV6-1 and TRBJ1-5; no firm D call. The CDR3 runs 13 residues. Trimming removed 4 bases at V and 1 base at J, with 5 bases between. Germline CDR1 is MNHNS and CDR2 is SASEGT.

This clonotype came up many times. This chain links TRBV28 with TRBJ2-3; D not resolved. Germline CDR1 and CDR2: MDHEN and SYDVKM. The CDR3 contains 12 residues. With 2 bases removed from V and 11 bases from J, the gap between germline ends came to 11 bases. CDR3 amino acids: CASSLKVSKQYF. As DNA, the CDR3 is TGTGCCAGCAGTTTAAAGGTCTCCAAGCAGTATTTT.

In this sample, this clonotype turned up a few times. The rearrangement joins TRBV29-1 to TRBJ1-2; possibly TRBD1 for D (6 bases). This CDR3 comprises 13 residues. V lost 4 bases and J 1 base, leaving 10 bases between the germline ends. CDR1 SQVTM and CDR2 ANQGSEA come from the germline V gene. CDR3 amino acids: CSVAGTLNYGYTF. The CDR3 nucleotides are TGCAGCGTTGCTGGGACACTTAACTATGGCTACACCTTC.

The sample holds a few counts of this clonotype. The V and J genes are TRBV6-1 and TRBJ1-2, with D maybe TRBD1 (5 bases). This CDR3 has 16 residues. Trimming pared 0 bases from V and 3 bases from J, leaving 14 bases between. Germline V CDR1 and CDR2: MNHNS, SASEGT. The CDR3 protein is CASSEARGRQYYGYTF. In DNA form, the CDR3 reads TGTGCCAGCAGTGAAGCGCGGGGTCGACAGTACTATGGCTACACCTTC.